These T cell receptor beta chains were read from a single sample in a study of identifying expanded T cells in peripheral blood. TCRdb's copy holds only in-frame clones and misses some; the assay was immunoSEQ multiplex PCR. The repertoire has about 63,000 clones, around 86% of them found once; the top ten carry about a fifth. Sequenced input: blood. Every receptor here comes from a person aged 18 to 75 in good health. Each CDR3 is given with its conserved first and last residue. Fields, in order: CDR3 protein, CDR3 DNA, V gene, J gene, clone size, D gene. The D gene is left open where the match is weak. The size of a clone is reported for some rows only, either as once, few or many, or as a class for expanded clones.

CASSLAVGAGNTIYF	TGTGCCAGCAGCTTAGCGGTCGGCGCAGGAAACACCATATATTTT	TRBV7-2	TRBJ1-3	.	.
CASSQGSAGVADTQYF	TGCGCCAGCAGCCAAGGGTCAGCGGGAGTGGCAGATACGCAGTATTTT	TRBV4-3	TRBJ2-3	.	TRBD2
CASSEGSTRNQPQHF	TGTGCCAGCAGTGAAGGGTCGACCCGCAATCAGCCCCAGCATTTT	TRBV6-1	TRBJ1-5	.	.
CAISEPSKRTTYEQYF	TGTGCCATCAGTGAGCCTTCAAAGCGGACCACCTACGAGCAGTACTTC	TRBV10-3	TRBJ2-7	.	.
CSVVGMAGDYGCTF	TGCAGCGTTGTGGGGATGGCGGGGGACTATGGCTGCACCTTC	TRBV29-1	TRBJ1-2	once	.
CASSPKVLAPNEQFF	TGTGCCAGCAGCCCTAAGGTACTAGCCCCCAATGAGCAGTTCTTC	TRBV7-9	TRBJ2-1	.	.
CASSPGTSRGELFF	TGTGCCAGCAGCCCGGGGACTAGTCGCGGGGAGCTGTTTTTT	TRBV5-5	TRBJ2-2	.	TRBD2
CSGVAGLNTEAFF	TGCAGCGGGGTTGCAGGGCTGAACACTGAAGCTTTCTTT	TRBV29-1	TRBJ1-1	.	.
CASSPAGRGTDTQYF	TGTGCCAGCAGCCCCGCGGGACGGGGCACAGATACGCAGTATTTT	TRBV7-8	TRBJ2-3	.	.
CASSLRGNNEKLFF	TGTGCCAGCAGCTTAAGGGGGAATAATGAAAAACTGTTTTTT	TRBV5-4	TRBJ1-4	few	.
CAISGVGSATEAFF	TGTGCCATCAGTGGTGTAGGTTCCGCCACTGAAGCTTTCTTT	TRBV10-3	TRBJ1-1	.	.
CASSLLGREQYF	TGTGCCAGCAGTTTATTGGGAAGGGAGCAGTACTTC	TRBV27	TRBJ2-7	.	.
CASSYGQRYEQYF	TGTGCCAGCAGTTACGGCCAGCGCTACGAGCAGTACTTC	TRBV6-6	TRBJ2-7	.	.
CAFGGNTIYF	TGTGCCTTCGGAGGAAACACCATATATTTT	TRBV6-1	TRBJ1-3	.	.